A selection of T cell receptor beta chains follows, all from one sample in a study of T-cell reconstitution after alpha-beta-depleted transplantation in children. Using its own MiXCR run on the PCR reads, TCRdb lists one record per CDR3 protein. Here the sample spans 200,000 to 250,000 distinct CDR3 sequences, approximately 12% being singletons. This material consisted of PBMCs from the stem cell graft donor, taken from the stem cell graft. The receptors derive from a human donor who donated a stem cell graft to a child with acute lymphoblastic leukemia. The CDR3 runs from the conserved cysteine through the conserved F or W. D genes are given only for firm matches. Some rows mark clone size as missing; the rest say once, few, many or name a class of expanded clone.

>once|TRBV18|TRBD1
CASSPGQGETEAFF
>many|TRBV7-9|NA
CASSLISGETQYF
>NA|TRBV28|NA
CASTLGPHQRTNEQFF
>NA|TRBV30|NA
CAWSGLLRSYEQYF
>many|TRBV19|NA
CASSHGINTDTQYF
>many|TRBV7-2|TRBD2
CASSVGSGSYEQYF
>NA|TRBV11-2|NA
CASSLEQTDTGELFF
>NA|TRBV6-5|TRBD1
CASSNSGTGFGYTF
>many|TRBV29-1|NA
CSVEEPRMTEAFF
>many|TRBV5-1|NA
CASSLAAASLRGNEQFF
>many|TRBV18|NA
CASSPNLAYEQYF
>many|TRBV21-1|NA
CASTSWDRDQGSVCDYEQYF
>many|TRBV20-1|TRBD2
CSAPTKMTSGPTDTQYF
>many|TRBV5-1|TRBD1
CASSKGQGDEQYF
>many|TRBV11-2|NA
CASRAGFVNEQFF
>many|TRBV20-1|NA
CSARDRSVGHPF
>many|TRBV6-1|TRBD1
CASRDLDRVVEAFF
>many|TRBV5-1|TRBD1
CASSLAGQSYNEQFF
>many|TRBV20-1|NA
CSAITTAGLQETQYF
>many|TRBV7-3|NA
CASSGVPGQDYGYTF
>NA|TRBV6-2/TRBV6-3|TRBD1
CASRTGALKSGANVLTF
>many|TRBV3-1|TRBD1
CASSPPGQASTIYF
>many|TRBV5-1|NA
CASSVSGSPEAFF
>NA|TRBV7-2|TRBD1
CASSFRAGTGSTGELFF
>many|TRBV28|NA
CASSSPAALNEKLFF
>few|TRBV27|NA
CASSLSMGGSFSGYTF
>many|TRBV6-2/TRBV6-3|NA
CASSFDTANQPQHF